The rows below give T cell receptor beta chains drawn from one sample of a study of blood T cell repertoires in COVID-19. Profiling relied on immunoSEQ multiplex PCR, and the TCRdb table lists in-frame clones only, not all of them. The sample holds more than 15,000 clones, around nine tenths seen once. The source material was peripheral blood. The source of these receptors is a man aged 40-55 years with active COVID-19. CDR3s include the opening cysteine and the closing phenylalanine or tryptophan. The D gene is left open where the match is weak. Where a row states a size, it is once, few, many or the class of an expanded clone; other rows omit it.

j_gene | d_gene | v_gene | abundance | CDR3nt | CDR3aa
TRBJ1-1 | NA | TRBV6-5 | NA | TGTGCCAGCAGTTACTCGATGCAGCGGGGTAACACTGAAGCTTTCTTT | CASSYSMQRGNTEAFF
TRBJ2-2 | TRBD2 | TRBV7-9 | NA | TGTGCCAGCAGCTTGCGTGAGCGGGAGAACACCGGGGAGCTGTTTTTT | CASSLRERENTGELFF
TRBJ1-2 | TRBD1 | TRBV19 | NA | TGTGCCAGTAGTATCATGACAGGGGGCTATGGCTACACCTTC | CASSIMTGGYGYTF
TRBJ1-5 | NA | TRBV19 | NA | TGTGCCAGTAGTACTCAGATATTTAGCAATCAGCCCCAGCATTTT | CASSTQIFSNQPQHF
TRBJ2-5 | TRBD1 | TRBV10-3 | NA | TGTGCCATCAGTGAGACGGGACAGGGGAAAGAGACCCAGTACTTC | CAISETGQGKETQYF
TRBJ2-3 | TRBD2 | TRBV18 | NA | TGTGCCAGCTCATCGACTAGCGGGACCTCCACAGATACGCAGTATTTT | CASSSTSGTSTDTQYF
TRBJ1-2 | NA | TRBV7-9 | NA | TGTGCCAGCAGCTTATTGGGGGGTGGCTATGGCTACACCTTC | CASSLLGGGYGYTF
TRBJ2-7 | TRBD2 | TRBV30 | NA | TGTGCCTGGAGTGGCGGGAGAGGTATCTACGAGCAGTACTTC | CAWSGGRGIYEQYF
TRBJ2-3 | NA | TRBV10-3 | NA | TGTGCCATCAGTGGGACAGTGGGGAAAGATACGCAGTATTTT | CAISGTVGKDTQYF
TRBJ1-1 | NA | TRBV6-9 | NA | TGTGGGGGGGAGGGGTGGACTGAAGCTTTCTTT | CGGEGWTEAFF
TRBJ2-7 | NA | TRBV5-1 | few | TGCGCCAGCAGCGAGGGGGGAGGGCCCTACGAGCAGTACTTC | CASSEGGGPYEQYF
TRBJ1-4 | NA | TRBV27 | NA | TGTGCCAGCAGTTTATTAGGGGATAAAGAAAAACTGTTTTTT | CASSLLGDKEKLFF
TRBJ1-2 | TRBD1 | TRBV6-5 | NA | TGTGCCAGCAGTCCCGGGACAGATGGCTACACCTTC | CASSPGTDGYTF
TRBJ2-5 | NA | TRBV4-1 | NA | TGCGCCAGCAGCCAAGATATGGCTTTCCAAGAGACCCAGTACTTC | CASSQDMAFQETQYF
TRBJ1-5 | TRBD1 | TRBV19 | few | TGTGCCAGTAGCGGGACAGGGGTGAGTAATCAGCCCCAGCATTTT | CASSGTGVSNQPQHF
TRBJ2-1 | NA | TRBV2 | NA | TGTGCCAGCAGTGAACGGGGCAATGAGCAGTTCTTC | CASSERGNEQFF
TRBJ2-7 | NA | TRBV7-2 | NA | TGTGCCAGCAGCTTTCACGAGACAGAGACCTACGAGCAGTACTTC | CASSFHETETYEQYF
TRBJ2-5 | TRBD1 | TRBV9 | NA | TGTGCCAGCAGTCTCCGGGACAGGGGAGAGACCCAGTACTTC | CASSLRDRGETQYF
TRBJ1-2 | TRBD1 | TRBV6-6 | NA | TGTGCCAGCAGTTACCAAACAGGGGGCGCTTTTGAGGGCTACACCTTC | CASSYQTGGAFEGYTF
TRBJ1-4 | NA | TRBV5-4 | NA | TGTGCCAGCAGTCCTCGGGGGGGCGCGGGTGAAAAACTGTTTTTT | CASSPRGGAGEKLFF
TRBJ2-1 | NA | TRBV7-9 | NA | TGTGCCAGCAGCTTAGGTACAGGAGGGCTCAACAATGAGCAGTTCTTC | CASSLGTGGLNNEQFF
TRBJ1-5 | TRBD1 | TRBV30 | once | TGTGCCTGGGACAGGGGGCAACAGCCCCAGCATTTT | CAWDRGQQPQHF
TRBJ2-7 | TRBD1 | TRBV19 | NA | TGTGCCAGTAGTATCGGACAGGGATCCTACGAGCAGTACTTC | CASSIGQGSYEQYF
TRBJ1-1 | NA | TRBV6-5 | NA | TGTGCCAGCCAACGCATGAGCCTGAACACTGAAGCTTTCTTT | CASQRMSLNTEAFF
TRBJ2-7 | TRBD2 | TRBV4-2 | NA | TGTGCCAGCGCGAGACTAGCGGGAGCTTCGTACGAGCAGTACTTC | CASARLAGASYEQYF
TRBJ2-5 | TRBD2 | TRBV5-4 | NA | TGTGCCAGCAGTCCGGCCGGGACTAGCAGGGAGACCCAGTACTTC | CASSPAGTSRETQYF
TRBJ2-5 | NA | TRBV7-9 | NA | TGTGCCAGCAGCTCCCCAGGGCCGGAGACCCAGTACTTC | CASSSPGPETQYF
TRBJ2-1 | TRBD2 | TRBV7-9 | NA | TGTGCCAGCAGCTTATGGGGACTAGTGGATGAGCAGTTCTTC | CASSLWGLVDEQFF
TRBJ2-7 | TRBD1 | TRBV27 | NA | TGTGCCAGCAGTTCAGGACAGGGCTCCTACGAGCAGTACTTC | CASSSGQGSYEQYF
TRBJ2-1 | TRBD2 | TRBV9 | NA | TGTGCCAGCAGCGTAGGGACTAGCGCCCACGAGCAGTTCTTC | CASSVGTSAHEQFF
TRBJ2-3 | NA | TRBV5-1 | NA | TGCGCCAGCAGCGCGAGTCAGGGCACAGATACGCAGTATTTT | CASSASQGTDTQYF
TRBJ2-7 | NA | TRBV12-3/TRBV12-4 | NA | TGTGCCAGCACCCCAGACAGGACCTACGAGCAGTACTTC | CASTPDRTYEQYF
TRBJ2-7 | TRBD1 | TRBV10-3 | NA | TGTGCCATCAGAACGAGCGACAGGGATAGAGTGCAGTACTTC | CAIRTSDRDRVQYF
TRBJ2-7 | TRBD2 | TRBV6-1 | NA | TGTGCCAGCAGTGAACTGGGAGGGGACTCCTACGAGCAGTACTTC | CASSELGGDSYEQYF
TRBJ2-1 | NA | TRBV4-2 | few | TGTGCCAGCAGCCAAGTTCGCAATGAGCAGTTCTTC | CASSQVRNEQFF
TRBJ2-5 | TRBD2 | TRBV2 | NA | TGTGCCAGCAGGGGGACTAGCGGGCGCCAAGAGACCCAGTACTTC | CASRGTSGRQETQYF
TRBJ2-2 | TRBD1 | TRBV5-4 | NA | TGTGCCAGCAGGCCCGGACAGGCCCACACCGGGGAGCTGTTTTTT | CASRPGQAHTGELFF
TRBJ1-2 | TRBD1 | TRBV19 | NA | TGTGCCAGTAGTTCCCCGGGACAGGGGGACTATGGCTACACCTTC | CASSSPGQGDYGYTF
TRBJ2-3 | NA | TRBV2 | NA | TGTGCCAGCAGTGAGTGGGCGCTTACAGATACGCAGTATTTT | CASSEWALTDTQYF
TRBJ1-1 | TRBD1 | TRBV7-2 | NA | TGTGCCAGCAGCTTAGTTACAGGGGCGAACACTGAAGCTTTCTTT | CASSLVTGANTEAFF
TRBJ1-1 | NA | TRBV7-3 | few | TGTGCCAGCAGCCATTACAGAGACACTGAAGCTTTCTTT | CASSHYRDTEAFF
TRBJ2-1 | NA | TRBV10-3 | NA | TGTGCCATCGCTTTGAGCGGAGCCTACAATGAGCAGTTCTTC | CAIALSGAYNEQFF
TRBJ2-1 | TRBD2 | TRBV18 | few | TGTGCCAGCTCACGCGGGACTAGCGGGATAAATGAGCAGTTCTTC | CASSRGTSGINEQFF
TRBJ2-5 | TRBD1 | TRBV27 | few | TGTGCCAGCAGTTACCGGGACAGCCAAGAGACCCAGTACTTC | CASSYRDSQETQYF
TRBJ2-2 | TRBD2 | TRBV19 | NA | TGTGCCAGTAGTACTAAGGCACTAGCGGGAGTAAGGACCGGGGAGCTGTTTTTT | CASSTKALAGVRTGELFF
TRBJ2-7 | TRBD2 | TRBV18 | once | TGTGCCAGCTCACCCACACCGGCGGGGGGCGCTATCTACGAGCAGTACTTC | CASSPTPAGGAIYEQYF
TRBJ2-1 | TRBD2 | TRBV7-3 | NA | TGTGCCAGCAGCTCCCGCCCGGGACTAGCCTCCTACAATGAGCAGTTCTTC | CASSSRPGLASYNEQFF
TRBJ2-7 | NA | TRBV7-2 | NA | TGTGCCAGCAGCTTAGATAATTATGACGAGCAGTACTTC | CASSLDNYDEQYF
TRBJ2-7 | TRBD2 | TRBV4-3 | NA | TGCGCCAGCAGCCAAGATTTACTAGCGGTGAACTACGAGCAGTACTTC | CASSQDLLAVNYEQYF
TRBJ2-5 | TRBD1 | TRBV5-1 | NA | TGCGCCAGCAGCTTGGTTGCACCCTCCGGGACAGGCGTGGGGGCCCAGTACTTC | CASSLVAPSGTGVGAQYF
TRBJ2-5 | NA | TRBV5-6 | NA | TGTGCCAGCAGCGTTGAAGAGGGGGTAATCCAAGAGACCCAGTACTTC | CASSVEEGVIQETQYF